The T cell receptor beta chain under discussion was sequenced for a study of blood T cells in healthy people across ages. General observations from the study: PBMCs left unsorted prevented a conclusive naive versus antigen-experienced comparison.

A J-beta primer mix and a sample-barcoded 5' primer were used in a second PCR of roughly 6 to 11 cycles. TCRdb re-called the 5' RACE reads through MiXCR, storing one row per CDR3 protein. The sample records about 1.8 million distinct CDR3 sequences, roughly 50% being singletons. This CDR3 is built from 14 residues. Germline CDR1 reads SGHRS; CDR2 reads YFSETQ. This clonotype was seen a few times. Antigen unknown. The junction does not match germline at one end; this may be a read error. The sequenced material came from blood. The source of this sequence is a middle-aged woman in good health. The chain is built from TRBV5-1 and TRBJ2-7, with 8 bases lining up with TRBD2. CDR3 in amino acids: CASSLSGGFYEQYF. In DNA, the CDR3 is TGTGCCAGCAGTTTATCGGGGGGGTTCTACGAGCAGTACTTC.